This T cell receptor beta chain is from a study of naive and memory T cell subsets. General study findings and limits: Over 95% of naive TCR sequences appeared only once after error correction, unlike memory subsets.

The CDR3 has 11 residues. The ends were cut back, 5 bases at V and 8 bases at J, with 10 bases in the middle. Germline V gene lookup returns CDR1 SQVTM and CDR2 ANQGSEA. Both TRBC1 and TRBC2 were covered by a beta constant-region primer of two equimolar oligonucleotides. One entry per CDR3 protein results from TCRdb running MiXCR on the UMI-ligation and nested PCR reads. The sample lists tens of thousands of distinct CDR3 sequences; about an eighth were seen once. This clonotype turned up a few times. The target antigen is unknown. This clonotype was sampled from a human donor in good health. The chain is built from TRBV29-1 and TRBJ2-1, with D possibly matching TRBD1 (5 bases). Sequenced input: central memory CD4+ T cells from blood. The CDR3 protein is CSVTRVDEQFF. The CDR3 DNA follows: TGCAGCGTTACCAGGGTCGATGAGCAGTTCTTC.